This T cell receptor (beta chain) was recorded in a study of metastatic and nonmetastatic thyroid tumors (dated by TCRdb to the early 2020s). Study-wide context: For patients with malignant and with benign thyroid disease, the researchers compared repertoires between peripheral blood samples and tumor or nodule tissue samples. General findings and caveats noted by the study authors: In both blood and tumor samples, TCR beta diversity was reported to be significantly higher in malignant tumors than in benign nodules.

No patient had received any treatment before thyroid surgery. Patient clinical samples collected from 2012 to 2018 were retrospectively analysed using T-cell receptor beta sequencing. This clone has just a few counts. What antigen it recognizes has not been identified. A much larger clone differs from this one at a single base, so this may be a read error. The conserved phenylalanine or tryptophan normally closing the CDR3 is absent here, so this likely arose from a read error. Libraries were prepared through PCR. Instrument used: Illumina HiSeq 4000. High-throughput sequencing was used to profile the TCR beta-chain CDR3 region of every patient. As for how the authors treated the data: Drawing on CDR3 differences between clinicopathological groups, the researchers built a classifier meant to tell apart patients with distant-metastatic papillary thyroid cancer. The Shannon index was used to assess repertoire diversity, and the Morisita-Horn index was used to assess tumor-blood repertoire similarity. Starting from the raw public reads, TCRdb applied fastp trimming at Q25, assembled clones with MiXCR and retained in-frame beta chains. TCRdb's processing, not the authors', yielded these V and J calls. The sample data list about 85,000 clones, and 7.5% to 9% of these were observed just once. The top ten clones comprise 8.8% of the sample.

Germline trimming: 0 bases from V, 0 bases from J; junction bases outside gene matches: 4. The CDR3 spans 16 amino acids, including both terminal residues. Only the CDR3 part of the read is kept: 48 bases, read in frame from the first base. CDR1 and CDR2 (LGHNA, YNFKEQ) derive from the germline V gene. Sequencing input: blood. The clonotype comes from a female donor with papillary thyroid cancer or a benign thyroid nodule (not recorded which). Some clones in this sample may be carry-over from other donors' samples. The V and J segments used are TRBV4-2 and TRBJ2-7, with TRBD2 identical over 8 junction bases. The nucleotide sequence is given as TGTGCCAGCAGCCAAGATGCCACTAGCGGCTCCTACGAGCAGTACCTC. It codes for CASSQDATSGSYEQYL.